The present TCR beta chain was sequenced within a study of TET2 disruption in CD19-targeted CAR T cells. A note on this clone: What it recognizes is unknown. The read halts 3 residues ahead of the CDR3 end, with the missing end drawn from the germline J gene.

The CDR3 has 15 amino acids. The V gene's germline CDR1 is KGHSH and CDR2 LQKENI. Described treatment: autologous CTL019 cells: CD19 CAR with 4-1BB and CD3 zeta domains. A CD19 CAR with TCR zeta and 4-1BB domains was used. Leukapheresis of peripheral blood supplied the T cells used to manufacture CTL019. Sequenced by immunoSEQ multiplex PCR; TCRdb stores in-frame clones only, minus some. This sample's clone table lists 20,000 to 30,000 clones. The J gene is TRBJ1-2, the V gene TRBV18, with D possibly being TRBD1 (6 bases). Sequences were derived from CD8- CAR+ T cells sorted from cultured blood T cells, sampled for CD19 CAR T cell therapy. Described subset: CD8-negative CAR-positive T cells from the infusion product. The clonotype was recovered from a man between 65 and 85 years old with chronic lymphocytic leukemia. The covered CDR3 bases are TGTGCCAGCTCACCAGCGGGGGGACGGACAGATACC. Protein sequence: CASSPAGGRTDT. The entire CDR3 reads CASSPAGGRTDTYTF.